This TCR beta chain originates from a study of T cell responses to AZD1222 COVID-19 vaccine. As concerns this clone: Its antigen remains unknown.

The study, taken as a whole, reports: Targets within unmutated variant regions were reportedly found for nearly half of spike-specific TCRs. Spike-specific TCR breadth and depth both grew after two AZD1222 doses. Baseline serostatus was positive in only a handful of AZD1222 recipients.

This CDR3 spans 16 amino acids. The V end lost 6 bases, the J end lost 2 bases, and 20 bases lay between the germline ends. Germline CDR1 and CDR2: SGHDN and FVKESK. This table comes from immunoSEQ multiplex PCR, and its TCRdb copy is limited to in-frame clones, with some not included. The sample shows fewer than 120,000 clones, approximately 94% of them seen only once. The sample in question was peripheral blood, obtained 28 days after the second AZD1222 dose. The J gene is TRBJ2-7, the V gene TRBV14; either TRBD1 or TRBD2 may supply D (6 bases each). The clonotype originates from an adult who received the AZD1222 COVID-19 vaccine. CDR3 in amino acids: CASSLAAGTFPYEQYF. DNA of the CDR3: TGTGCCAGCAGTCTCGCGGCGGGGACATTCCCCTACGAGCAGTACTTC. The whole variable domain, filled in from reference TRBV14 and TRBJ2-7, reads EAGVTQFPSHSVIEKGQTVTLRCDPISGHDNLYWYRRVMGKEIKFLLHFVKESKQDESGMPNNRFLAERTGGTYSTLKVQPAELEDSGVYFCASSLAAGTFPYEQYFGPGTRLTVT.